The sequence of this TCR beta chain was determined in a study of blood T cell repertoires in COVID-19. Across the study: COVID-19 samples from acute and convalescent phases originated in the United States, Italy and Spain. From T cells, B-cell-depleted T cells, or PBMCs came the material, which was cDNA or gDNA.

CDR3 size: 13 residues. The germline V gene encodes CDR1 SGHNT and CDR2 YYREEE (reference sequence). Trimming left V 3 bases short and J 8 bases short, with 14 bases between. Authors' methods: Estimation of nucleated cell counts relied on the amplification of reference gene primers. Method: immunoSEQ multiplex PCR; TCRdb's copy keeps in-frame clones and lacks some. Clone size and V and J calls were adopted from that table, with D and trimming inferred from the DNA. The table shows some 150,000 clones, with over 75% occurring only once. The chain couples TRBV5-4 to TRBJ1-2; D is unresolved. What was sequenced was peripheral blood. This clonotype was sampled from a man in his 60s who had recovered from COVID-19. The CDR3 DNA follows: TGTGCCAGCAGCTCGAGATTCTCCGGGGGCTACACCTTC. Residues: CASSSRFSGGYTF.